These 2 T cell receptor beta chains share one sample of origin, sequenced in a study of blood T cell repertoires in COVID-19. TCRdb's table, derived via immunoSEQ multiplex PCR, lists solely in-frame clones and lacks some. The sample lists under 150,000 clones, 82% seen once, with less than 9% in the top ten. The sequenced sample consisted of peripheral blood. The receptors were sampled from a man aged 65 to 79 with active or convalescent COVID-19.

The rearrangement links TRBV7-2 to TRBJ1-3; no reliable D call. Between the trimmed V and J ends, which lost 7 bases and 0 bases, there was a span of 16 bases. The CDR3 sequence is 16 residues long. The germline V gene has CDR1 SGHTA and CDR2 FQGNSA. The CDR3 protein is CASTPVAMNSGNTIYF. The DNA for the CDR3 is TGTGCCAGCACCCCTGTTGCGATGAACTCTGGAAACACCATATATTTT. The full variable domain, its missing parts supplied by reference TRBV7-2 and TRBJ1-3, is GAGVSQSPSNKVTEKGKDVELRCDPISGHTALYWYRQSLGQGLEFLIYFQGNSAPDKSGLPSDRFSAERTGGSVSTLTIQRTQQEDSAVYLCASTPVAMNSGNTIYFGEGSWLTVV.

The rearrangement uses TRBV7-2 and TRBJ1-2; 9 nucleotides align to TRBD1. The CDR3 covers 13 residues. The germline V gene encodes CDR1 SGHTA and CDR2 FQGNSA. With V trimmed by 6 bases and J by 8 bases, 7 bases remained unmatched. CDR3 sequence reads: CASSMDRGNGYTF. In nucleotides, the CDR3 is TGTGCCAGCAGTATGGACAGGGGAAACGGCTACACCTTC.